A few counts support the clone carrying this TCR beta chain. Its matching antigen is unknown. This entry belongs to a study of T cell responses to AZD1222 COVID-19 vaccine. Study results and limitations: A mostly white British donor set with more females was recruited, and clonal diversity was possibly underestimated. Only after the peak T cell response were repertoires sampled.

The repertoire was sequenced with immunoSEQ multiplex PCR; TCRdb's copy has only in-frame clones and lacks some. The sample carries about 140,000 clones, roughly 84% recorded once. CDR1 SEHNR and CDR2 FQNEAQ come from the germline V gene (reference sequence). The CDR3 covers 14 residues. Trimming took 6 bases from V and 4 from J; bases not matched to a gene: 7. The J gene is TRBJ1-2, the V gene TRBV7-9; 8 bases agree with TRBD1. The sequence was obtained from an adult in good health. This sample comprised peripheral blood, obtained on day 0 of AZD1222 vaccination. For the CDR3, the DNA is TGTGCCAGCAGACCTACAGGGGGTGGCTATGGCTACACCTTC. It specifies CASRPTGGGYGYTF.